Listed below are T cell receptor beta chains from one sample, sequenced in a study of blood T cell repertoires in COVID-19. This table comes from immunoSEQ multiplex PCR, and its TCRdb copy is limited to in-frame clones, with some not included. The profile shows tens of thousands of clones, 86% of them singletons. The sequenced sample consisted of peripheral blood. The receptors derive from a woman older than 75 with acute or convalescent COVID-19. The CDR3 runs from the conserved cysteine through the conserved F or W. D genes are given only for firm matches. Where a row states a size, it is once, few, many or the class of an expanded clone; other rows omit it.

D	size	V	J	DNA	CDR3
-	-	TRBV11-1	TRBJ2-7	TGTGCCAGCAGCTCTCCCGGGACAACCTACGAGCAGTACTTC	CASSSPGTTYEQYF
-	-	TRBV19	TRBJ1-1	TGTGCCAGTAGTCGGCAGGGGAACACTGAAGCTTTCTTT	CASSRQGNTEAFF
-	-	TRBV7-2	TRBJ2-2	TGTGCCAGCAGCGCCACTCTAGCCGGGGAGCTGTTTTTT	CASSATLAGELFF
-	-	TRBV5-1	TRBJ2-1	TGCGCCAGCAGCTTGGTTCTAACCTCCTACAATGAGCAGTTCTTC	CASSLVLTSYNEQFF
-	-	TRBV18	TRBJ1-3	TGTGCCAGCTCACCACCTGGGAGAGGAGGAAACACCATATATTTT	CASSPPGRGGNTIYF
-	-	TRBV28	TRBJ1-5	TGTGCCAGCAGCCAGAGCCTGAACAGGGTTCAGCCCCAGCATTTT	CASSQSLNRVQPQHF
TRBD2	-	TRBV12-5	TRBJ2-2	TGTGCTAGTGGTTTGGGGCGGGGGACGAACACCGGGGAGCTGTTTTTT	CASGLGRGTNTGELFF
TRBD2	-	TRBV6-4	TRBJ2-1	TGTGCCAGCAGTCAGACTAGCGGGGGTACCAATGAGCAGTTCTTC	CASSQTSGGTNEQFF
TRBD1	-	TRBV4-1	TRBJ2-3	TGCGCCAGCAGCCAAGAGACAGGGTCTCTCACAGATACGCAGTATTTT	CASSQETGSLTDTQYF
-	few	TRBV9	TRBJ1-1	TGTGCCAGCAGCCCCGGGGGGGCGATCCCCGAAGCTTTCTTT	CASSPGGAIPEAFF
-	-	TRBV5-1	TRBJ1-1	TGCGCCAGCAGCTTGGGGGGACAGAACACTGAAGCTTTCTTT	CASSLGGQNTEAFF
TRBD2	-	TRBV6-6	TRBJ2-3	TGTGCCAGCAGTTACTCTAGCGGGACCTCTGATACGCAGTATTTT	CASSYSSGTSDTQYF
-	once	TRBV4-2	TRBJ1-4	TGTGCCAGCAGCCCCACGGGACACCTATCAACTAATGAAAAACTGTTTTTT	CASSPTGHLSTNEKLFF
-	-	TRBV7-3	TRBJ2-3	TGTGCCAGCAGCCGAGGGACATCTACTAGCACAGATACGCAGTATTTT	CASSRGTSTSTDTQYF
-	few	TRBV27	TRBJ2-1	TGTGCCAGCAGTTTACCCCCAGGCGCCTCCTACAATGAGCAGTTCTTC	CASSLPPGASYNEQFF
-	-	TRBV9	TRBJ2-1	TGTGCCAGCAGCAGGACGGAGGGGGAACAGGGGAGCAATGAGCAGTTCTTC	CASSRTEGEQGSNEQFF
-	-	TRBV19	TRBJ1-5	TGTGCCAGTAGTGGTCGGAACGGTGCGGATCAGCCCCAGCATTTT	CASSGRNGADQPQHF
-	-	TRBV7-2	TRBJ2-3	TGTGCCAGCAGCTTGCAGGCAGTCACAGATACGCAGTATTTT	CASSLQAVTDTQYF
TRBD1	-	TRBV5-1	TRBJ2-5	TGCGCCAGCAGAAACCTCTACAGGGGGCGGCAAGAGACCCAGTACTTC	CASRNLYRGRQETQYF
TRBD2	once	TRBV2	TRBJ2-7	TGTGCCAGCAGCCGTTCCCGGGAGGGACGCGAGCAGTACTTC	CASSRSREGREQYF
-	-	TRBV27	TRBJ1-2	TGTGCCAGCAGTTTAGGGCAGGGTTTAGGCTATGGCTACACCTTC	CASSLGQGLGYGYTF
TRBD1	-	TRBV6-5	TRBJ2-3	TGTGCCAGCAGTTACAGTGGGACAGGGAGGACAGATACGCAGTATTTT	CASSYSGTGRTDTQYF
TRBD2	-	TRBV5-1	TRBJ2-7	TGCGCCAGCAGCTTCCATAAATCAAGCGGGGGGACCAAAACGAGCTCCTACGAGCAGTACTTC	CASSFHKSSGGTKTSSYEQYF
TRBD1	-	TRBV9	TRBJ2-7	TGTGCCAGCAGCCCCAGGGGGTCCTACGAGCAGTACTTC	CASSPRGSYEQYF
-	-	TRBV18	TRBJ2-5	TGTGCCAGCTCACCAAGCCTCACAGAGACCCAGTACTTC	CASSPSLTETQYF
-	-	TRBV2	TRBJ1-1	TGTGCCAGCAGCGATCAGGGCAACACTGAAGCTTTCTTT	CASSDQGNTEAFF
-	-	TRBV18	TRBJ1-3	TGTGCCAGCTCGCCCGACAGCCGCTCTGGAAACACCATATATTTT	CASSPDSRSGNTIYF
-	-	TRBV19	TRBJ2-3	TGTGCCAGTAGGAGGAGGACAGCTCCTCCTAGCACAGATACGCAGTATTTT	CASRRRTAPPSTDTQYF
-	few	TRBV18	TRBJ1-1	TGTGCCAGCTCACCGCGGGGGGTCACTGAAGCTTTCTTT	CASSPRGVTEAFF
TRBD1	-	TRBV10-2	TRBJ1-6	TGCGCCAGCAGTGAAGATTGGACAGGATCACGCTCACCCCTCCACTTT	CASSEDWTGSRSPLHF
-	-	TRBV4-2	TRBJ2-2	TGTGCCAGCAGCCCACGGAGCGGCTCGAACACCGGGGAGCTGTTTTTT	CASSPRSGSNTGELFF
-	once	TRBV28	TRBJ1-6	TGTGCCAGCACAGGCAGGGAGGTATATAATTCACCCCTCCACTTT	CASTGREVYNSPLHF
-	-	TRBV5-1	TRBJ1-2	TGCGCCAGCAGTCGGCAGGAAAGTAACTATGGCTACACCTTC	CASSRQESNYGYTF
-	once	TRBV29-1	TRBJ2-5	TGCAGCGTTGGGAACAACAGGGGGAGGGTCGACCAAGAGACCCAGTACTTC	CSVGNNRGRVDQETQYF
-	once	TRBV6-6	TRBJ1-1	TGTGCCAGCAGAATCACAGGGTGGCACACTGAAGCTTTCTTT	CASRITGWHTEAFF
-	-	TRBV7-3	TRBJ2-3	TGTGCCAGCAGCTCAGGGCCCCTGGATACGCAGTATTTT	CASSSGPLDTQYF
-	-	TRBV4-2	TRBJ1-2	TGTGCCAGCAGCCCCCGCGAGGGAGGGGAATTTGGCTATGGCTACACCTTC	CASSPREGGEFGYGYTF